The entry below describes one T cell receptor beta chain. TCRdb keeps only in-frame clones here, not all; method: immunoSEQ multiplex PCR. The sample lists 40,000 to 60,000 clones, over 90% occurring once. The data were taken from a study of T cell changes during pregnancy in multiple sclerosis. Sample: peripheral blood, taken after pregnancy. The receptor was isolated from a female donor with multiple sclerosis, enrolled in a pregnancy study.

CDR3 DNA: TGTGCCAGCAGCTTAACAGCAGGGACAGACTATGGCTACACCTTC. Encoded protein: CASSLTAGTDYGYTF. The chain carries TRBV7-8 and TRBJ1-2, with 7 bases aligning to TRBD1. The germline gives CDR1 SGHVS, CDR2 FQNEAQ. J gave up 3 bases and V 2 bases, and 6 bases lay outside the gene matches. The CDR3 covers 15 residues.